This TCR beta chain appears in the sequencing data of a study of T-cell reconstitution after alpha-beta-depleted transplantation in children. Overall study results and limits: There were reportedly several hundred expanded graft clones from which alpha-beta T cells came about two months after transplant. The study traced high day-60 TCRbeta diversity in some patients to surviving recipient T cells and thymic progenitors. The authors attributed T-cell counts and diversity one year after transplant mostly to newly produced T cells.

This clonotype was recorded once. What it recognizes is unknown. Library preparation (for TCRbeta) was performed with unique molecular identifiers. TCRdb recomputed calls from the PCR reads with MiXCR, one row per CDR3 protein. The sample holds some 350,000 distinct CDR3 sequences, roughly 17% seen once. The sequenced sample was PBMCs, mostly from graft donor cells, obtained 360 days after TCRalphabeta/CD19-depleted stem cell transplant. This TCR was sampled from a male patient between 2 and 10 years old who had a stem cell transplant for acute lymphoblastic leukemia, so the T cells may come from the graft donor.

As DNA, the CDR3 is TGTGCCAGCAGCCCACAGGGGCCCCCCACAGATACGCAGTATTTT. This sequence encodes CASSPQGPPTDTQYF. The gene calls are TRBV5-6 and TRBJ2-3, with 7 bases matching TRBD1. Germline CDR1 SGHDT, CDR2 YYEEEE. The CDR3 consists of 15 residues. The V and J ends lost 4 bases and 2 bases, in that order; junction bases with no gene match: 7.